The entry below describes one T cell receptor (beta chain). Trimming cost V 1 base and J 7 bases, with 8 bases left between them. The V gene's germline CDR1 is SGHTA and CDR2 FQGNSA. This CDR3 region has 13 residues. This specimen comes from a study of cytomegalovirus exposure and HLA in healthy donors. 13 Jbeta primers and 60 Vbeta primers were used for the PCR. Libraries were prepared by immunoSEQ multiplex PCR; TCRdb keeps only in-frame clonotypes and omits some of them. The profile shows 85,000 to 130,000 clones, around 85% of them singletons. The V and J genes are TRBV7-2 and TRBJ1-5; D not certain. The TCR was taken from a man in his 60s in good health and CMV-seronegative. The sequenced sample consisted of PBMCs. CDR3 sequence: CASSLGAGQPQHF. As DNA, the CDR3 is TGTGCCAGCAGCTTAGGTGCGGGCCAGCCCCAGCATTTT.